This record covers a single T cell receptor beta chain. It has no known antigen specificity. No qualities accompany the bases; no much larger clone lies one base away. The immunoSEQ Assay was the method used to sequence TCRbeta CDR3 regions. After extraction, genomic DNA underwent amplification by bias-controlled multiplex PCR, followed by high-throughput sequencing. The study's processing was this. To quantify the absolute abundance of each unique TCRbeta CDR3 region, sequences were collapsed and filtered. Usable DNA was measured by amplifying reference genes present in all nucleated cells, and TCRbeta template counts were normalized to that usable DNA to estimate T cell fraction. Repertoire TCRs were annotated as SARS-CoV-2-specific when V gene, CDR3 amino acid sequence and J gene were exactly matched to a known reactive TCR set. The reference SARS-CoV-2 TCR set came from MIRA and was filtered for enrichment in COVID-19-positive ImmuneCODE repertoires, removing public or cross-reactive TCRs. Using the MIRA antigens, annotated TCRs were further analysed by specific ORF or by position within an ORF. Breadth was defined as the number of annotated unique rearrangements divided by the total number of unique productive rearrangements, and depth was defined as the summed frequency of the annotated unique rearrangements. Two-sided Wilcoxon rank-sum tests were used to compare TCR breadth between groups. TCRdb's version of the immuneACCESS table is confined to in-frame rearrangements and falls short of the full clone set. An unresolved V gene accounts for under half of the shortfall where checked; the remainder is of unknown origin. V and J calls and clone size are copied from that table; D and trimming were computed from the DNA. This sample comprises roughly 300,000 clones, around 88% of them detected only once. Approximately 12% of the sample is in the top ten clones.

The treatment or condition label corresponds to: around 19 received Ad26.COV2.S at low or high dose, single or two shots; about five received placebo; per-sample allocation not given. For vaccine and placebo recipients, the sequenced repertoires came from samples collected on day 63 after the first injection. Cohort 1b enrolled about two dozen adults aged 18-55 years at a single site in Boston, USA, between 29 July and 7 August 2020. Ad26.COV2.S was a replication-incompetent adenovirus type 26 vector that expressed a prefusion-stabilized SARS-CoV-2 spike protein derived from the original Wuhan strain. The sample comes from a study of Ad26.COV2.S vaccination and SARS-CoV-2 variants (dated by TCRdb to the early 2020s). Context from the whole study: Donors in the vaccine arm were drawn from COV1001, a multicentre, randomized, double-blind, placebo-controlled phase I-IIa trial testing Ad26.COV2.S in healthy adults. The TCR-sequenced set comprised approximately 30 samples: some 20 Ad26.COV2.S vaccine recipients, 5 placebo recipients and 8 SARS-CoV-2 convalescent individuals. Throughout the experiments and outcome assessment, investigators stayed blinded to trial group allocation. Dosing of Ad26.COV2.S was intramuscular, at either 5x10^10 or 1x10^11 viral particles, delivered as one shot or as two shots spaced 56 days apart. Participants in the trial were split at random into five groups of five each, receiving low-dose or high-dose Ad26.COV2.S once or twice, or else placebo on both occasions. TCRbeta repertoire sequencing served as the tool for gauging how specific and how broad the SARS-CoV-2-reactive T cell receptors were following Ad26.COV2.S vaccination. General study outcomes and caveats: Comparable non-spike TCR breadth was observed between vaccine and placebo recipients, consistent with only spike being contained in the vaccine. Substantial breadth of spike-specific CD8+ and CD4+ T cell responses was reported after vaccination. Ad26.COV2.S recipients had higher spike-specific TCR breadth than placebo recipients (P = 0.0014). According to the authors, total T cell responses may have been underestimated by the TCR breadth and depth analyses. The study was not powered to compare responses between vaccine doses or regimens.

CDR1 and CDR2 (SGHNT, YYREEE) derive from the germline V gene (reference sequence). The CDR3, cysteine through phenylalanine, is 13 amino acids long. The read is trimmed to its CDR3 DNA, 39 bases read in frame from base 1. The trim is 6 bases for V and 3 bases for J, with a gap of 11 bases between the germline ends. The sequence came from a person aged 18-65 years who received the Ad26.COV2.S COVID-19 vaccine or a placebo. The chain was built from TRBV5-4 and TRBJ2-3; the D gene is unclear. The starting material was peripheral blood, obtained in a trial of Ad26.COV2.S vaccine versus placebo. The nucleotide sequence reads TGTGCCAGCATGCTCGAAAATACAGATACGCAGTATTTT. This codes for CASMLENTDTQYF.